The next 15 T cell receptor beta chains were all read from a single sample in a study of glioma-infiltrating T cells. TCR alpha and beta CDR3 regions were amplified from RNA using iRepertoire nested multiplex PCR. One entry per CDR3 protein, called by TCRdb with MiXCR from the multiplex PCR reads. The sample records 150,000 or so distinct CDR3 sequences, around 40% being singletons. The sample taken for sequencing was glioma tissue, nonneoplastic brain tissue, or PBMCs (not recorded which). These receptors all come from a human donor with low-grade glioma or glioblastoma, undergoing nonglioma brain surgery, or in good health (not recorded which).

V is TRBV20-1 and J is TRBJ2-5; 10 nucleotides agree with TRBD2. Germline-derived CDR1 and CDR2 are DFQATT and SNEGSKA (reference sequence). The length of the CDR3 is 14 residues. The J segment lost 5 bases and the V segment lost 5 bases, leaving 8 bases of the junction unmatched. This CDR3 is CSAGSGRAGETQYF. The CDR3 DNA is TGCAGTGCTGGAAGCGGGAGGGCGGGGGAGACCCAGTACTTC.

The chain has TRBV7-2 and TRBJ2-7, with TRBD2 matching over 7 bases. Germline assignment: CDR1 SGHTA and CDR2 FQGNSA. This CDR3 has 15 amino acids. J was trimmed by 7 bases and V by 3 bases; bases with no gene match: 12. The CDR3 sequence: CASSFTSASYNEQYF. CDR3 in DNA: TGTGCCAGCAGCTTCACTAGCGCTTCCTACAATGAGCAGTACTTC.

The chain couples TRBV20-1 to TRBJ2-5; D is ambiguous. The CDR3 loop spans 13 amino acids. Germline CDR1 is DFQATT and CDR2 is SNEGSKA (reference sequence). V lost 4 bases and J lost 2, with 11 bases in between. In DNA form, the CDR3 reads TGCAGTGCTATAGTAGATTGGCAAGAGACCCAGTACTTC. It yields the protein CSAIVDWQETQYF.

This clonotype was seen only a few times. The V gene is TRBV6-2 or TRBV6-3, the J gene TRBJ2-1; D ambiguous. CDR1 is MNHEY and CDR2 is SVGEGT in the germline V gene. Deletions cut 6 bases from V and 7 bases from J, with 10 bases between. CDR3 length: 12 amino acids. The CDR3 loop is CASRRIRNEQFF. The CDR3 nucleotides read TGTGCCAGCAGACGGATTAGGAATGAGCAGTTCTTC.

This clonotype has a handful of counts. The V and J genes are TRBV6-6 and TRBJ2-7, with D perhaps assigned TRBD1 or TRBD2 (5 bases each). This CDR3 contains 15 residues. V gave up 0 bases and J gave up 6 bases, with 15 bases separating them. Germline loops: CDR1 MNHNY, CDR2 SVGAGI (reference sequence). CDR3 coding DNA: TGTGCCAGCAGTTACTCGATGAGGGGTTTAAGCGAGCAGTACTTC. This codes for CASSYSMRGLSEQYF.

The sample holds a few counts of this clonotype. The chain has TRBV4-1 and TRBJ2-7; possible D gene TRBD2, 6 bases. This CDR3 has 16 residues. Between the trimmed V and J ends, which lost 1 base and 5 bases, there was a span of 18 bases. Germline V gene data show CDR1 as MGHRA and CDR2 as YSYEKL. The CDR3 coding sequence is TGCGCCAGCAGCCAAGTACGCCTAGCGCTAAGCCACGAGCAGTACTTC. It encodes CASSQVRLALSHEQYF.

The rearrangement links TRBV28 to TRBJ2-5, with D perhaps given as TRBD1 or TRBD2 (5 bases each). Germline V CDR1 and CDR2: MDHEN, SYDVKM. The V and J ends lost 6 bases and 3 bases respectively, with 11 bases between them. This CDR3 region has 13 residues. The CDR3 DNA sequence: TGTGCCAGCAGGGGAGACAGTAAAGAGACCCAGTACTTC. Translation: CASRGDSKETQYF.

This chain's CDR3 is CASSPGRAEKLFF. The CDR3 region has the DNA TGTGCCAGCAGCCCCGGACGGGCTGAAAAACTGTTTTTT. The chain uses TRBV7-6 and TRBJ1-4; D call uncertain. V was cut by 5 bases and J by 7 bases, with 11 bases left in between. CDR3 length equals 13 residues. Germline values: CDR1 SGHVS, CDR2 FNYEAQ.

This clonotype has a handful of counts. V gene TRBV20-1 combines with J gene TRBJ1-1, with a possible D match to TRBD1 (5 bases). The CDR3 consists of 13 residues. The germline V and J ends were trimmed by 5 bases and 1 base, with 11 bases remaining between them. The germline gives CDR1 DFQATT, CDR2 SNEGSKA (reference sequence). The CDR3 is CSAPGKTNTEAFF. The CDR3 DNA is TGCAGTGCTCCAGGGAAAACGAACACTGAAGCTTTCTTT.

The chain combines TRBV7-3 with TRBJ2-5; D is unresolved. The germline gives CDR1 SGHTA, CDR2 FQGTGA. CDR3 length equals 13 residues. With 5 bases removed from V and 4 bases from J, the gap between germline ends came to 11 bases. The CDR3 DNA sequence: TGTGCCAGCAGCCAACCACCTTTAGAGACCCAGTACTTC. This encodes CASSQPPLETQYF.

The V call is TRBV6-1, the J call TRBJ1-2; possible D gene TRBD1, 5 bases. The germline V gene has CDR1 MNHNS and CDR2 SASEGT. The CDR3 spans 15 residues. The V end was cut by 8 bases, the J end by 4 bases, with 20 bases between. CDR3 nucleotide sequence: TGTGCCAGCTCCACCGGGACCCCTGGACTCTATGGCTACACCTTC. This codes for CASSTGTPGLYGYTF.

This clonotype was seen a handful of times. V gene TRBV15 combines with J gene TRBJ2-5, with a possible D match to TRBD2 (5 bases). Deletions cut 1 base from V and 2 bases from J, with 8 bases between. CDR1 is LNHNV and CDR2 is YYDKDF in the germline V gene (reference sequence). The CDR3 loop spans 14 amino acids. CDR3 region: CATSRGGRQETQYF. CDR3 nucleotides: TGTGCCACCAGCAGAGGTGGGAGACAAGAGACCCAGTACTTC.

The chain is built from TRBV5-1 and TRBJ2-7, with D possibly TRBD1 on 6 matching bases. Trimming pared 3 bases from V and 3 bases from J, leaving 13 bases between. Germline CDR1 and CDR2: SGHRS and YFSETQ. The CDR3 runs 14 residues. The CDR3 loop is CASSSGQINYEQYF. CDR3 DNA: TGCGCCAGCAGCTCTGGACAGATAAACTACGAGCAGTACTTC.

The chain is built from TRBV7-3 and TRBJ2-3; 8 bases agree with TRBD2. This CDR3 spans 16 amino acids. J gave up 0 bases and V 5 bases, and 7 bases lay outside the gene matches. Germline V gene lookup returns CDR1 SGHTA and CDR2 FQGTGA. CDR3: CASSHTSGASTDTQYF. The CDR3 nucleotides read TGTGCCAGCAGCCACACTAGCGGTGCTAGCACAGATACGCAGTATTTT.

This clonotype turned up a few times. The chain employs TRBV25-1 and TRBJ2-5; TRBD1 agrees at 7 bases. The length of the CDR3 is 14 residues. J gave up 4 bases and V 2 bases, and 4 bases lay outside the gene matches. Germline CDR1 reads MGHDK; CDR2 reads SYGVNS. CDR3 DNA sequence: TGTGCCAGCAGTGAACCTACAGGGGTAGAGACCCAGTACTTC. Translating it yields CASSEPTGVETQYF.